What follows are 18 T cell receptor beta chains derived from one specimen sequenced in a study of T cell repertoires in cytomegalovirus infection. MiXCR, applied by TCRdb to the reads, yields one record per CDR3 protein. The sample shows under 300,000 distinct CDR3 sequences, around 20% of them seen only once. Which antigens these TCRs recognize remains unknown. Sequencing used cultured PBMCs, obtained from culture after CMV antigen stimulation. The source is a human donor in good health (CMV status not recorded). Some clones in this sample may be carry-over from other donors' samples.

This clonotype was detected ten times or more. The genes are TRBV6-1 and TRBJ2-1; tentative D call: TRBD1 (6 bases). V lost 0 bases and J 5 bases, leaving 14 bases between the germline ends. Germline CDR1 and CDR2: MNHNS and SASEGT. The CDR3 sequence is 16 residues long. The CDR3 DNA reads TGTGCCAGCAGTGAAGCGGCAGGGGTTGGACACAATGAGCAGTTCTTC. This gives the protein CASSEAAGVGHNEQFF.

This clonotype was seen repeatedly, ten times or more. The V and J genes are TRBV4-1 and TRBJ1-4; weak D call: TRBD1 (6 bases). Germline assignment: CDR1 MGHRA and CDR2 YSYEKL. The CDR3 consists of 15 residues. The V end lost 4 bases, the J end lost 8 bases, and 17 bases lay between the germline ends. DNA for the CDR3: TGCGCCAGCAGCCCTGTCACAGGGATGGGAGAAAAACTGTTTTTT. This codes for CASSPVTGMGEKLFF.

This clonotype was detected a few times. The CDR3 DNA sequence: TGTGCCAGCAGTCATGGGGCGGATGAGCAGTTCTTC. It encodes CASSHGADEQFF. This rearrangement joins TRBV6-2 or TRBV6-3 to TRBJ2-1; TRBD1 is a possible D gene (5 bases). The CDR3 contains 12 residues. Germline V gene data show CDR1 as MNHEY and CDR2 as SVGEGT. Trimming pared 5 bases from V and 8 bases from J, leaving 10 bases between.

A few counts support this clonotype. The rearrangement links TRBV11-3 to TRBJ1-1; D is uncertain. The germline CDR1 and CDR2 sequences are SGHNT and YENEEA. The CDR3 sequence is 17 residues long. V lost 1 base, J lost 7 bases, and 22 bases lay in between. CDR3 DNA: TGTGCCAGCAGCTTAGCTTCCGGCTCCGCCATGGGCGGTGAAGCTTTCTTT. It codes for CASSLASGSAMGGEAFF.

This clonotype showed up just once. J is TRBJ2-2 and V is TRBV20-1; 7 bases agree with TRBD2. The germline gives CDR1 DFQATT, CDR2 SNEGSKA (reference sequence). The CDR3 is 15 residues long. The J segment lost 7 bases and the V segment lost 0 bases, leaving 8 bases of the junction unmatched. Written as DNA, the CDR3 is TGCAGTGCTAGAGATGTCGGGGGGACTGTCGGGGAGCTGTTTTTT. Residues: CSARDVGGTVGELFF.

This clonotype was recorded at least ten times. The V and J genes are TRBV24-1 and TRBJ2-1, with 9 nucleotides matching TRBD2. From germline, CDR1 is KGHDR and CDR2 SFDVKD. Trimming cost V 4 bases and J 0 bases; bases outside gene matches: 6. This CDR3 region has 17 residues. The CDR3 here is CATSDPAGGFSYNEQFF. The CDR3 nucleotides read TGTGCCACCAGTGACCCAGCGGGAGGCTTCTCCTACAATGAGCAGTTCTTC.

V gene TRBV6-2 or TRBV6-3 combines with J gene TRBJ2-7, with TRBD1 as a possible D gene (6 bases). This CDR3 is built from 11 residues. V gave up 8 bases and J gave up 5 bases, with 10 bases separating them. CDR1 is MNHEY and CDR2 is SVGEGT in the germline V gene. This CDR3 reads CASSQGNEQYV. For the CDR3, the DNA is TGTGCCAGCTCACAGGGAAACGAGCAGTACGTC.

The rearrangement links TRBV9 to TRBJ2-2; 12 nucleotides align to TRBD2. Germline V gives CDR1 SGDLS, CDR2 YYNGEE. This CDR3 has 16 amino acids. V gave up 0 bases and J gave up 7 bases; unmatched junction bases: 4. DNA of the CDR3: TGTGCCAGCAGCGTAGGACTAGCGGGAGCTGACGGGGAGCTGTTTTTT. It is translated as CASSVGLAGADGELFF. The whole variable domain, filled in from reference TRBV9 and TRBJ2-2, reads DSGVTQTPKHLITATGQRVTLRCSPRSGDLSVYWYQQSLDQGLQFLIQYYNGEERAKGNILERFSAQQFPDLHSELNLSSLELGDSALYFCASSVGLAGADGELFFGEGSRLTVL.

This clonotype came up a few times. This chain uses TRBV7-7 with TRBJ2-3, with 9 bases lining up with TRBD1. The V gene end was trimmed by 2 bases and the J gene end by 1 base; junction bases not matched to a gene: 7. The CDR3 contains 17 residues. Germline V gene lookup returns CDR1 SSHAT and CDR2 FNYEAQ (reference sequence). The CDR3 DNA reads TGTGCCAGCAGCTTATCCGGGACAGGGACTCGCACAGATACGCAGTATTTT. This encodes CASSLSGTGTRTDTQYF.

This chain links TRBV7-2 with TRBJ1-5, with D possibly being TRBD1 (6 bases). V was trimmed by 5 bases and J by 2 bases, leaving 22 bases between them. This CDR3 is built from 18 residues. The germline CDR1 and CDR2 sequences are SGHTA and FQGNSA. In nucleotides, the CDR3 is TGTGCCAGCAGCCTCACGGGACACCATCTCGATGGCAATCAGCCCCAGCATTTT. This codes for CASSLTGHHLDGNQPQHF.

The V gene is TRBV9, the J gene TRBJ2-7; D gene unclear. The CDR3 has 14 amino acids. Germline CDR1 SGDLS, CDR2 YYNGEE. V dropped 0 bases and J dropped 1 base, with 8 bases sitting between them. The CDR3 reads CASSVGVYSYEQYF. DNA for the CDR3: TGTGCCAGCAGCGTAGGTGTCTATTCCTACGAGCAGTACTTC.

This clonotype turned up a few times. The V and J genes are TRBV7-6 and TRBJ2-1, with TRBD2 matching over 8 bases. The trim removed 0 bases at V and 6 bases at J, leaving 7 bases unmatched. Germline V lookup: CDR1 SGHVS, CDR2 FNYEAQ. There are 16 residues in the CDR3. The CDR3 DNA reads as TGTGCCAGCAGCTTAGCCTCGGGAGGGCCTATCAATGAGCAGTTCTTC. Its protein is CASSLASGGPINEQFF.

The rearrangement joins TRBV6-2 or TRBV6-3 to TRBJ1-1, with D unresolved. There are 15 residues in the CDR3. The germline V gene encodes CDR1 MNHEY and CDR2 SVGEGT. V lost 6 bases and J 1 base, leaving 15 bases between the germline ends. The CDR3 spells CASRLSEVRNTEAFF. DNA of the CDR3: TGTGCCAGCAGACTCTCAGAAGTAAGGAACACTGAAGCTTTCTTT.

The CDR3 bases are TGTGCCAGCAGCCCAGTGGGCGGGACTAGCACAGATACGCAGTATTTT. Its protein product is CASSPVGGTSTDTQYF. This chain uses TRBV6-1 with TRBJ2-3, with a tentative D call TRBD2 (6 bases). The germline CDR1 and CDR2 sequences are MNHNS and SASEGT. This CDR3 has 16 residues. The V and J ends lost 6 bases and 0 bases respectively, with 16 bases between them.

This clonotype was recorded a few times. V gene TRBV14 combines with J gene TRBJ2-1; no reliable D call. Germline CDR1 and CDR2: SGHDN and FVKESK. V was clipped by 4 bases and J by 1 base, with 11 bases between them. The CDR3 runs to 15 residues. The CDR3 is CASSRVTGSYNEQFF. Here the CDR3 DNA reads TGTGCCAGCAGCCGAGTGACGGGTTCCTACAATGAGCAGTTCTTC.

The sample holds a few counts of this clonotype. The gene calls are TRBV27 and TRBJ1-2; 8 nucleotides agree with TRBD1. The CDR3 extends over 14 amino acids. Trimming took 5 bases from V and 8 from J; bases not matched to a gene: 10. The germline V gene encodes CDR1 MNHEY and CDR2 SMNVEV (reference sequence). The CDR3, as DNA: TGTGCCAGCAGTCCCAGGGGGCAACATCAAGGCTACACCTTC. It specifies CASSPRGQHQGYTF.

This clonotype has just a few counts. V and J are TRBV6-2 or TRBV6-3 and TRBJ2-1, with 7 bases lining up with TRBD2. CDR3 length equals 17 residues. With 0 bases clipped from V and 4 bases from J, the junction kept 9 bases outside the gene matches. The germline V gene encodes CDR1 MNHEY and CDR2 SVGEGT. The CDR3: CASSYSAGTNTYNEQFF. As DNA, the CDR3 is TGTGCCAGCAGTTACTCGGCCGGGACTAACACATACAATGAGCAGTTCTTC.

This rearrangement joins TRBV6-2 or TRBV6-3 to TRBJ2-2, with D unclear. The V gene's germline CDR1 is MNHEY and CDR2 SVGEGT. CDR3 length: 14 residues. With 7 bases removed from V and 3 bases from J, the gap between germline ends came to 12 bases. Here the CDR3 DNA reads TGTGCCAGCACCGACTTTGGCCACACCGGGGAGCTGTTTTTT. It is translated as CASTDFGHTGELFF.